This entry lists 7 T cell receptor beta chains sequenced from one sample in a study of metastatic and nonmetastatic thyroid tumors. TCRdb redid the clone calls on the PCR reads using MiXCR. The profile covers more than 6,000 clones, with 33% appearing a single time and 30% to 45% taken by the ten largest. Before thyroid surgery, none of the patients had received any treatment. Sequencing was performed on adjacent normal tissue. The source of these receptors is a male donor with papillary thyroid cancer or a benign thyroid nodule (not recorded which). Some clones in this sample may be carry-over from other donors' samples.

This chain connects TRBV20-1 to TRBJ1-2; 7 bases agree with TRBD1. The CDR3 runs 13 residues. V trimming: 7 bases; J trimming: 6 bases; junction bases outside the gene matches: 11. The germline CDR1 and CDR2 sequences are DFQATT and SNEGSKA (reference sequence). The CDR3 coding sequence is TGCAGTGGAATCACCGACAGGGCGGATGGCTACACCTTC. Its protein product is CSGITDRADGYTF.

The rearrangement links TRBV5-1 to TRBJ2-1; TRBD2 might be the D (6 bases). Trimming pared 4 bases from V and 4 bases from J, leaving 12 bases between. CDR1 is SGHRS and CDR2 is YFSETQ in the germline V gene. This CDR3 comprises 14 residues. Here the CDR3 DNA reads TGCGCCAGCAGCCAGGGAGGAGGGTACAATGAGCAGTTCTTC. This codes for CASSQGGGYNEQFF. Full variable domain (rest looked up from reference TRBV5-1 and TRBJ2-1): KAGVTQTPRYLIKTRGQQVTLSCSPISGHRSVSWYQQTPGQGLQFLFEYFSETQRNKGNFPGRFSGRQFSNSRSEMNVSTLELGDSALYLCASSQGGGYNEQFFGPGTRLTVL.

This clone was seen a few times. This chain uses TRBV6-2 or TRBV6-3 with TRBJ2-2; TRBD2 matches at 8 bases. The ends lost 2 bases at V and 6 bases at J; junction bases unmatched: 8. There are 16 residues in the CDR3. The V gene's germline CDR1 is MNHEY and CDR2 SVGEGT. This CDR3 is CASSYVWGLGAGELFF. The CDR3 bases are TGTGCCAGCAGTTACGTGTGGGGACTAGGAGCCGGGGAGCTGTTTTTT.

This chain uses TRBV27 with TRBJ2-7, with D perhaps TRBD2 (5 bases). The V gene lost 2 bases and the J gene lost 2 bases, with 13 bases spanning the gap. From germline, CDR1 is MNHEY and CDR2 SMNVEV (reference sequence). The CDR3 totals 15 residues. CDR3 coding DNA: TGTGCCAGCAGTTTAGGGAGAATGAAGACCTACGAGCAGTACTTC. Protein: CASSLGRMKTYEQYF.

This clone was observed a few times. This chain links TRBV9 with TRBJ2-1; a weak D match, TRBD1 (7 bases). The CDR3 is 15 residues long. Germline CDR1 is SGDLS and CDR2 is YYNGEE. V was clipped by 4 bases and J by 2 bases, with 13 bases between them. CDR3 loop: CASSPQGGTYNEQFF. DNA for the CDR3: TGTGCCAGCAGCCCTCAGGGGGGCACCTACAATGAGCAGTTCTTC.

The V and J genes are TRBV20-1 and TRBJ1-2; no definite D call. Germline V gene data show CDR1 as DFQATT and CDR2 as SNEGSKA (reference sequence). The V gene lost 6 bases and the J gene lost 7 bases, with 15 bases spanning the gap. The length of the CDR3 is 12 residues. DNA of the CDR3: TGCAGTGCCTACACAGCCAGCGGTGGCTACACCTTC. Its translation: CSAYTASGGYTF.

The chain recombines TRBV30 with TRBJ1-5; D may be TRBD1 (5 bases). Trimming left V 2 bases short and J 8 bases short, with 13 bases between. The CDR3 has 13 amino acids. Germline V gene data show CDR1 as GTSNPN and CDR2 as SVGIG (reference sequence). Here the CDR3 reads CAWSWGPGEPQHF. In DNA, the CDR3 is TGTGCCTGGAGTTGGGGACCGGGAGAGCCCCAGCATTTT.